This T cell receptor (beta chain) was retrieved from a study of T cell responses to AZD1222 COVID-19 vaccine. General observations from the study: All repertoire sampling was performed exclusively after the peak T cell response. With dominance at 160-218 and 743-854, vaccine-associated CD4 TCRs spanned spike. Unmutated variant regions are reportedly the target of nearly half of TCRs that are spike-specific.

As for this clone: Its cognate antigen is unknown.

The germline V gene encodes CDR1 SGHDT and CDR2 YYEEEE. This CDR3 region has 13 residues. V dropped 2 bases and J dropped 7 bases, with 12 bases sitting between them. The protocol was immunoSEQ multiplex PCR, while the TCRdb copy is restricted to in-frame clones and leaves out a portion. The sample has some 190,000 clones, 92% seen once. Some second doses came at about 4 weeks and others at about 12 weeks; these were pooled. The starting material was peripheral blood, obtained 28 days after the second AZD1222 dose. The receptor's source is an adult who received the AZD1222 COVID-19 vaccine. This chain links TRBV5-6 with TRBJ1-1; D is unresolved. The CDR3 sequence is CASSLKVLGEAFF. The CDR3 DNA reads TGTGCCAGCAGCTTAAAGGTTCTGGGTGAAGCTTTCTTT.